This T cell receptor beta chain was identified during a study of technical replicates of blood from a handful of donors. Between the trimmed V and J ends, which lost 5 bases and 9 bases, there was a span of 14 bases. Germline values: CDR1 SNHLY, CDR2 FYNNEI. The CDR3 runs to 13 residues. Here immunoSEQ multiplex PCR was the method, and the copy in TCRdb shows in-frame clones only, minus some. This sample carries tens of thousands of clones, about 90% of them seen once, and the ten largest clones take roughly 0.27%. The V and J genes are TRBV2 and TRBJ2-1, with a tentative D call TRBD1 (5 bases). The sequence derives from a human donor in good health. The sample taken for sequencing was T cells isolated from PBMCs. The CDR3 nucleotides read TGTGCCAGCAGTCCCTGGTCCACAGGTGAGCAGTTCTTC. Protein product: CASSPWSTGEQFF. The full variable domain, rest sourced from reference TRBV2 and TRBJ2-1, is EPEVTQTPSHQVTQMGQEVILRCVPISNHLYFYWYRQILGQKVEFLVSFYNNEISEKSEIFDDQFSVERPDGSNFTLKIRSTKLEDSAMYFCASSPWSTGEQFFGPGTRLTVL.